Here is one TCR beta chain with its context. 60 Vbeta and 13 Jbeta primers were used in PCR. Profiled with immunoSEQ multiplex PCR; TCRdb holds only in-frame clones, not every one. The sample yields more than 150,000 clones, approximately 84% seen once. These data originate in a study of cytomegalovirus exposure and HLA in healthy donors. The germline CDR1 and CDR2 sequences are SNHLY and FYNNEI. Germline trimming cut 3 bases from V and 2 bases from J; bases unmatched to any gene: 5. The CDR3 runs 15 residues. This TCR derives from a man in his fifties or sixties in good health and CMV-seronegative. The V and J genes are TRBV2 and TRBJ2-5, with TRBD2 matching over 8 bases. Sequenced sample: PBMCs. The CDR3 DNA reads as TGTGCCAGCAGTGAGACGGGGGGGCGGCAAGAGACCCAGTACTTC. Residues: CASSETGGRQETQYF.